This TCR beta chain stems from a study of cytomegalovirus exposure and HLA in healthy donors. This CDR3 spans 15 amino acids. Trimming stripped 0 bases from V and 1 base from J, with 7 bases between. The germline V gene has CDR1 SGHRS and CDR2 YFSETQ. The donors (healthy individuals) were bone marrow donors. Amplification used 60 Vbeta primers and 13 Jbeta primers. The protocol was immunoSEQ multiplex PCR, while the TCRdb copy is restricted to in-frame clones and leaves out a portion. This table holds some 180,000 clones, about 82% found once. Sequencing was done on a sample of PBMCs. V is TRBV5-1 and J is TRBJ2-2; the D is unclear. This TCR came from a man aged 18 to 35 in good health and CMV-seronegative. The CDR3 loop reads CASSLGGVNTGELFF. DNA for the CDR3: TGCGCCAGCAGCTTGGGCGGCGTGAACACCGGGGAGCTGTTTTTT.